Listed here are 21 T cell receptor beta chains from one sample, sequenced in a study of PD-L1 blockade in urothelial cancer. Produced via immunoSEQ multiplex PCR; TCRdb's table is partial and in-frame only. Among tens of thousands of clones listed, about four fifths were seen once. This specimen consisted of PBMCs, obtained around atezolizumab (anti-PD-L1) treatment. The source of these receptors is a man in his sixties or seventies with urothelial cancer.

V and J are TRBV5-1 and TRBJ2-1; unclear D gene. CDR1 SGHRS and CDR2 YFSETQ come from the germline V gene. CDR3 length: 13 residues. The V end lost 4 bases, the J end lost 5 bases, and 10 bases lay between the germline ends. The chain's CDR3 is CASSLQINNEQFF. CDR3 DNA sequence: TGCGCCAGCAGCCTGCAGATTAACAATGAGCAGTTCTTC.

V and J are TRBV18 and TRBJ2-1; maybe TRBD2 (5 bases). V lost 0 bases to trimming and J lost 8 bases, with 8 bases between them. Germline V gene sequence: CDR1 KGHSH, CDR2 LQKENI. The CDR3 extends over 13 amino acids. CDR3 nucleotides: TGTGCCAGCTCACCACCGGAGAGGGATGAGCAGTTCTTC. Residues: CASSPPERDEQFF. Supplemented by reference TRBV18 and TRBJ2-1, the full variable domain reads NAGVMQNPRHLVRRRGQEARLRCSPMKGHSHVYWYRQLPEEGLKFMVYLQKENIIDESGMPKERFSAEFPKEGPSILRIQQVVRGDSAAYFCASSPPERDEQFFGPGTRLTVL.

This sequence joins TRBV11-3 and TRBJ2-7; D call uncertain. The CDR3 has 12 residues. Germline CDR1 and CDR2: SGHNT and YENEEA. Trimming cost V 4 bases and J 0 bases, with 4 bases left between them. The CDR3 region is CASSSSSYEQYF. The DNA of the CDR3 is TGTGCCAGCAGCTCGAGCTCCTACGAGCAGTACTTC.

This clone has just one count. The CDR3, as DNA: TGTGCCAGCAGCTTAGGTCCCGGGGTCGTGGGAATCGGGCAGTACTTC. It codes for CASSLGPGVVGIGQYF. The chain couples TRBV11-2 to TRBJ2-7; D may be TRBD2 (5 bases). The CDR3 is 16 residues long. V was trimmed by 1 base and J by 9 bases, leaving 22 bases between them. Germline loops: CDR1 SGHAT, CDR2 FQNNGV.

In DNA form, the CDR3 reads TGTGCCAGCAGCATACAGGACCCCGGGGAGCTGTTTTTT. Its protein product is CASSIQDPGELFF. V gene TRBV9 combines with J gene TRBJ2-2, with D possibly matching TRBD1 (5 bases). The CDR3 length is 13 residues. Germline CDR1 reads SGDLS; CDR2 reads YYNGEE. Trimming left V 4 bases short and J 6 bases short, with 10 bases between.

The chain has TRBV2 and TRBJ2-7; 10 nucleotides align to TRBD1. Trimming cost V 9 bases and J 5 bases; bases outside gene matches: 13. From germline, CDR1 is SNHLY and CDR2 FYNNEI. The CDR3 extends over 15 amino acids. The CDR3 DNA reads as TGTGCCAGTCGATTCGACAGGGGGCGCATCGACGAGCAGTACTTC. Amino acids: CASRFDRGRIDEQYF.

The rearrangement joins TRBV10-3 to TRBJ2-2; weak D call: TRBD1 (6 bases). CDR3 length: 15 residues. Germline V gene lookup returns CDR1 ENHRY and CDR2 SYGVKD. The germline V and J ends were trimmed by 5 bases and 2 bases, with 12 bases remaining between them. Here the CDR3 reads CAISRTDLNTGELFF. In nucleotides, the CDR3 is TGTGCCATCAGTCGGACAGACCTAAACACCGGGGAGCTGTTTTTT.

J is TRBJ2-2 and V is TRBV9; TRBD2 matches 9 bases. Trimming removed 4 bases from V and 2 bases from J; junction bases left unmatched: 9. Germline V gene sequence: CDR1 SGDLS, CDR2 YYNGEE. This CDR3 is 17 amino acids long. In DNA, the CDR3 is TGTGCCAGCAGCTTTCGAGTAGCGGGGGTTAACACCGGGGAGCTGTTTTTT. Translation gives CASSFRVAGVNTGELFF.

The genes are TRBV7-6 and TRBJ1-3; TRBD1 aligns across 7 bases. J lost 4 bases, V lost 5 bases, and 8 bases had no gene match. Per germline, CDR1 SGHVS and CDR2 FNYEAQ. The CDR3 has 15 amino acids. The CDR3 region is CASSPTGATGNTIYF. The DNA of the CDR3 is TGTGCCAGCAGCCCTACAGGGGCTACGGGAAACACCATATATTTT.

This chain connects TRBV7-8 to TRBJ2-5; TRBD2 matches at 12 bases. The CDR3 is made up of 19 amino acids. Germline values: CDR1 SGHVS, CDR2 FQNEAQ. V shed 4 bases, J shed 2 bases, and the junction held 14 bases outside the gene matches. The CDR3 loop is CASSYRRPRLAGEQETQYF. As DNA, the CDR3 is TGTGCCAGCAGCTATAGGCGGCCCCGACTAGCGGGGGAGCAAGAGACCCAGTACTTC.

This chain joins TRBV7-6 and TRBJ2-7, with 9 bases lining up with TRBD2. The CDR3 is 13 residues long. Germline trimming cut 6 bases from V and 4 bases from J; bases unmatched to any gene: 4. CDR1 and CDR2 from the germline V gene are SGHVS and FNYEAQ. The CDR3 coding sequence is TGTGCCAGCAGGCGGGGGGGGGAGTACGAGCAGTACTTC. Translated, it gives CASRRGGEYEQYF.

V is TRBV5-5 and J is TRBJ2-7, with 9 nucleotides matching TRBD1. The V and J ends lost 4 bases and 7 bases, in that order; junction bases with no gene match: 12. Germline assignment: CDR1 SGHKS and CDR2 YYEKEE (reference sequence). This CDR3 comprises 15 residues. The CDR3 coding sequence is TGTGCCAGCAGCCACCCCCCGGACAGGGGCTTTGAGCAGTACTTC. Translating gives CASSHPPDRGFEQYF.

The rearrangement joins TRBV5-1 to TRBJ2-7; D possibly corresponds to TRBD1 (6 bases). There are 14 residues in the CDR3. Trimming took off 2 bases at V and 9 bases at J, with 18 bases between the two ends. From germline, CDR1 is SGHRS and CDR2 YFSETQ. CDR3 amino acids: CASSFSGTRMGQYF. The CDR3 DNA is TGCGCCAGCAGCTTCTCCGGGACACGGATGGGGCAGTACTTC.

J is TRBJ2-2 and V is TRBV7-6; D is perhaps TRBD1 (5 bases). This CDR3 is built from 13 residues. Germline loops: CDR1 SGHVS, CDR2 FNYEAQ. V gave up 5 bases and J gave up 4 bases, with 8 bases separating them. The CDR3 loop is CASSPTGTGELFF. Here the CDR3 DNA reads TGTGCCAGCAGCCCAACAGGCACCGGGGAGCTGTTTTTT.

This clone was seen just once. V is TRBV18 and J is TRBJ2-2; 9 bases line up with TRBD1. The V gene's germline CDR1 is KGHSH and CDR2 LQKENI. This CDR3 contains 15 residues. Trimming at V came to 3 bases and at J to 5 bases, leaving 4 bases not matched to a gene. The CDR3 DNA is TGTGCCAGCTCACCTGGGACAGGGAAGACCGGGGAGCTGTTTTTT. Translated, it gives CASSPGTGKTGELFF.

This sequence joins TRBV4-2 and TRBJ1-5, with 9 positions matching TRBD1. In germline, CDR1 is LGHNA, CDR2 YNFKEQ. V shed 1 base and J 1 base; nucleotides not matched to a gene: 8. This CDR3 is 18 amino acids long. CDR3 nucleotide sequence: TGTGCCAGCAGCCAAGGCCCCGAGGGGACAGGGAGCAATCAGCCCCAGCATTTT. Amino acids: CASSQGPEGTGSNQPQHF.

The V gene is TRBV4-1, the J gene TRBJ2-1; the match to TRBD2 covers 11 bases. This CDR3 spans 15 amino acids. The junction had 8 bases not matched to a gene; V was cut back by 3 bases and J by 10 bases. Germline assignment: CDR1 MGHRA and CDR2 YSYEKL. The CDR3 nucleotides read TGCGCCAGCAGCCAGAAACTAGCGGGAGAGGGGGAGCAGTTCTTC. The encoded protein is CASSQKLAGEGEQFF.

The chain joins TRBV18 to TRBJ1-1; a weak D match, TRBD1 (6 bases). The ends were cut back, 2 bases at V and 11 bases at J, with 15 bases in the middle. Germline V CDR1 and CDR2: KGHSH, LQKENI. This CDR3 has 13 residues. In DNA form, the CDR3 reads TGTGCCAGCTCACCAGGGGGCCGAGGTGTCGCTTTCTTT. It is translated as CASSPGGRGVAFF.

J is TRBJ1-2 and V is TRBV6-5, with D possibly being TRBD1 (6 bases). Trimming took 5 bases from V and 4 from J, leaving 11 bases between them. The CDR3 loop spans 13 amino acids. The germline gives CDR1 MNHEY, CDR2 SVGAGI. The CDR3 region is CASSEQGIYGYTF. As DNA, the CDR3 is TGTGCCAGCAGTGAGCAGGGGATCTATGGCTACACCTTC.

V and J are TRBV6-1 and TRBJ2-3; D not certain. The V end was cut by 6 bases, the J end by 6 bases, with 10 bases between. Germline values: CDR1 MNHNS, CDR2 SASEGT. The CDR3 spans 12 residues. CDR3 in amino acids: CASRPRPDTQYF. CDR3 DNA sequence: TGTGCCAGCAGGCCTAGGCCGGATACGCAGTATTTT.

The count of this clone is one. This rearrangement joins TRBV19 to TRBJ2-1, with D possibly being TRBD1 (6 bases). The CDR3 has 16 amino acids. V was clipped by 3 bases and J by 1 base, with 13 bases between them. Germline lookup yields CDR1 LNHDA and CDR2 SQIVND (reference sequence). In DNA, the CDR3 is TGTGCCAGTAGTATTTTGGGGGCTAAATCCTACAATGAGCAGTTCTTC. It codes for CASSILGAKSYNEQFF.